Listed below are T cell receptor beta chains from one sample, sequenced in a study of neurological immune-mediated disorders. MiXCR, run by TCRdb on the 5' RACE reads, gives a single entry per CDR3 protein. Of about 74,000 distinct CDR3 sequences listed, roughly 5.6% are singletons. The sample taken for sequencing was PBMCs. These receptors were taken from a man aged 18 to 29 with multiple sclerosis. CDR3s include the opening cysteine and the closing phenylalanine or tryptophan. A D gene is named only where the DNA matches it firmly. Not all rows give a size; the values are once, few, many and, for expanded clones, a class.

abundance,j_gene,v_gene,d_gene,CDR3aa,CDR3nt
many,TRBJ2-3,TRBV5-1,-,CASSPGGELTQYF,TGCGCCAGCAGCCCCGGGGGTGAACTTACGCAGTATTTT
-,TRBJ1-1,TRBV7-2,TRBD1,CASSLQTGGTEAFF,TGTGCCAGCAGCTTACAGACAGGGGGCACTGAAGCTTTCTTT
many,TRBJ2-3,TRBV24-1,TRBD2,CATSDSSGRHGSQYF,TGTGCCACCAGTGATTCCAGCGGGAGGCACGGATCGCAGTATTTT
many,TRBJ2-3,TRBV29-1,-,CSLRWGTDTQYF,TGCAGCCTCCGGTGGGGTACAGATACGCAGTATTTT
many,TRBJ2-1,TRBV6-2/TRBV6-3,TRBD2,CASSRLGTSVRNEQFF,TGTGCCAGCAGCCGCCTCGGGACTAGCGTCAGGAATGAGCAGTTCTTC
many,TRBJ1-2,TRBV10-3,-,CAISEQATNYGYTF,TGTGCCATCAGTGAACAGGCGACCAACTATGGCTACACCTTC
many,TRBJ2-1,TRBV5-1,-,CASSPQIPNDEQFF,TGCGCCAGCAGCCCCCAGATCCCCAACGATGAGCAGTTCTTC
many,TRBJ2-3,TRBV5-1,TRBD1,CASTPGLTGGAYTQYF,TGCGCCAGCACCCCCGGCCTGACAGGGGGCGCATATACGCAGTATTTT
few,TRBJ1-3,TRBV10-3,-,CAIGRRRGKTIYF,TGTGCCATCGGGCGGCGTCGGGGAAAAACCATATATTTT
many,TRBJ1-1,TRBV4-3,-,CASSQETGNPNTEAFF,TGCGCCAGCAGCCAAGAGACGGGGAACCCGAACACTGAAGCTTTCTTT
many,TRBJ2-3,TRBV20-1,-,CSARPPYGDTQYF,TGCAGTGCTAGACCCCCCTATGGGGATACGCAGTATTTT
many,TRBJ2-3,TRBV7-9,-,CASSPTGRRTDTQYF,TGTGCCAGCAGCCCGACAGGGAGGCGGACAGATACGCAGTATTTT
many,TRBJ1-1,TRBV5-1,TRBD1,CASSSRTGSITEAFF,TGCGCCAGCAGCTCCCGGACAGGGAGCATCACTGAAGCTTTCTTT
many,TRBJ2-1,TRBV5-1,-,CASSDNYNEQFF,TGCGCCAGCAGCGACAACTACAATGAGCAGTTCTTC
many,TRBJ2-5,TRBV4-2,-,CASSQRDGKKETQYF,TGTGCCAGCAGCCAGCGGGACGGAAAAAAAGAGACCCAGTACTTC
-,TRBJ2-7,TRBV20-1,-,CSAPPPRTYEQYF,TGCAGTGCTCCCCCCCCCCGTACGTACGAGCAGTACTTC
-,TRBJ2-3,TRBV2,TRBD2,CASSPLAGGPDTQYF,TGTGCCAGCAGCCCACTAGCGGGGGGGCCAGATACGCAGTATTTT
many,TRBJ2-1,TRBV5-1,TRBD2,CASSSAGRGESRLDYNEQFF,TGCGCCAGCAGCTCGGCGGGGCGGGGGGAAAGCCGCCTAGACTACAATGAGCAGTTCTTC
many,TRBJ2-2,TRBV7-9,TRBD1,CASGDRDRNTGELFF,TGTGCCAGCGGTGACCGGGACAGAAACACCGGGGAGCTGTTTTTT
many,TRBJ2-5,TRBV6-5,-,CASSYSWSGTETQYF,TGTGCCAGCAGTTACTCGTGGTCGGGGACGGAGACCCAGTACTTC
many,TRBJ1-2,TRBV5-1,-,CASSLEQGYYGYTF,TGCGCCAGCAGCTTGGAGCAGGGGTACTATGGCTACACCTTC
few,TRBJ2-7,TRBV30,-,CAWSIHEGLLGYEQYF,TGTGCCTGGAGTATCCACGAGGGGCTGTTAGGATACGAGCAGTACTTC
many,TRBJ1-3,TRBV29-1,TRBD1,CSVKRGTGGNTIYF,TGCAGCGTGAAAAGGGGGACAGGTGGAAACACCATATATTTT
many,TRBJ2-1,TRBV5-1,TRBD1,CASSRQGHEQFF,TGCGCCAGCAGCCGACAGGGCCATGAGCAGTTCTTC
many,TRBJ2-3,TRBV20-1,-,CSARRTGSTDTQYF,TGCAGTGCTAGACGGACGGGCAGCACAGATACGCAGTATTTT
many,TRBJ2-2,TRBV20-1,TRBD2,CSAPPGLAGWRTGELFF,TGCAGTGCCCCGCCGGGACTAGCGGGATGGAGGACCGGGGAGCTGTTTTTT
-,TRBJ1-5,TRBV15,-,CATSSLVLQPQNF,TGTGCCACCAGCAGCTTGGTGCTTCAGCCCCAGAATTTT
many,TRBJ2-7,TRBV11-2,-,CASSLFREQYF,TGTGCCAGCAGCTTATTTCGCGAGCAGTACTTC
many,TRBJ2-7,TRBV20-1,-,CSASVSGRSYEQYF,TGCAGTGCTAGTGTGTCGGGGAGGTCCTACGAGCAGTACTTC
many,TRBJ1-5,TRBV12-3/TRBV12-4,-,CASSLTVSHNQPQHF,TGTGCCAGCAGTTTAACAGTGTCCCACAATCAGCCCCAGCATTTT
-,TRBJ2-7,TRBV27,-,CASSFWNSYEQYF,TGTGCCAGCAGTTTCTGGAACTCCTACGAGCAGTACTTC
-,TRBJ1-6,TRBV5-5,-,CASGYAYRQAGSPLNF,TGTGCCAGCGGCTATGCCTATCGACAGGCCGGTTCACCCCTCAACTTT
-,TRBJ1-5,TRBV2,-,CASRTGVTYQPQHF,TGTGCCAGCAGGACCGGGGTTACGTATCAGCCCCAGCATTTT
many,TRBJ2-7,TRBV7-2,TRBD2,CASSPIAGLYEQYF,TGTGCCAGCAGCCCTATAGCGGGACTCTACGAGCAGTACTTC
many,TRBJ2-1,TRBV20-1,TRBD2,CSAREERGGVNEQFF,TGCAGTGCTAGAGAGGAGCGGGGGGGAGTCAATGAGCAGTTCTTC
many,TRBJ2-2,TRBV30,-,CAWSVRYRSNTGELFF,TGTGCCTGGAGTGTACGCTACCGCTCGAACACCGGGGAGCTGTTTTTT
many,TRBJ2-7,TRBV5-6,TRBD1,CASSFRTGFEQYF,TGTGCCAGCAGCTTCCGGACAGGGTTCGAGCAGTACTTC
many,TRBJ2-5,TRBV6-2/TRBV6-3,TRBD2,CASSSTSGPYQETQYF,TGTGCCAGCAGCTCCACTAGCGGACCGTACCAAGAGACCCAGTACTTC
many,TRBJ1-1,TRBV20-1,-,CSARAAAIYTEAFF,TGCAGTGCTAGAGCGGCAGCGATTTACACTGAAGCTTTCTTT